The 26 T cell receptor beta chains below were found in one sample sequenced in a study of cytomegalovirus exposure and HLA in healthy donors (TCRdb year 2017). The library was produced with the immunoSEQ multiplex PCR assay. The multiplex PCR relied on a mix of 60 forward primers for TCR Vbeta segments and 13 reverse primers for TCR Jbeta segments. TCRdb limited this immuneACCESS table to in-frame rearrangements with V and J called. A share of clones is missing; checked studies link under half to unresolved V genes, and the rest is unexplained. The sample profile shows roughly 140,000 clones; under 90% of them were found once. The top ten clones comprise roughly 4.8% of the sample. The sample was PBMCs. These receptors came from a man in his forties in good health and CMV-seronegative.

The gene calls are TRBV28 and TRBJ1-2; 7 positions agree with TRBD1. The CDR3 contains 15 residues. Germline assignment: CDR1 MDHEN and CDR2 SYDVKM. V gave up 4 bases and J gave up 1 base; unmatched junction bases: 6. The CDR3 here is CASSSQTGYNYGYTF. Written as DNA, the CDR3 is TGTGCCAGCAGTTCCCAGACAGGGTATAACTATGGCTACACCTTC.

This clone was recorded a few times. This rearrangement joins TRBV5-1 to TRBJ2-5, with D possibly TRBD1 on 6 matching bases. The CDR3 spans 14 residues. Germline loops: CDR1 SGHRS, CDR2 YFSETQ. Trimming took off 0 bases at V and 5 bases at J, with 11 bases between the two ends. CDR3 DNA sequence: TGCGCCAGCAGCTTGGCTGGGGGCGATGAGACCCAGTACTTC. Protein sequence: CASSLAGGDETQYF.

V gene TRBV9 combines with J gene TRBJ2-5, with TRBD1 identical over 8 bases. The J call may be in error: the DNA end matches TRBJ2-7 better. The CDR3 spans 15 residues. CDR1 SGDLS and CDR2 YYNGEE come from the germline V gene. Here the CDR3 DNA reads TGTGCCAGCAGCCCACGACAGGGGAAGGGGCACGAGCAGTACTTC. This encodes CASSPRQGKGHEQYF.

The chain employs TRBV7-8 and TRBJ1-5; 8 nucleotides agree with TRBD1. The trim removed 5 bases at V and 2 bases at J, leaving 8 bases unmatched. Germline V gives CDR1 SGHVS, CDR2 FQNEAQ. The CDR3 contains 16 residues. The CDR3 spells CASSVTGGERNQPQHF. The CDR3 nucleotides read TGTGCCAGCAGCGTTACAGGGGGTGAGCGCAATCAGCCCCAGCATTTT.

This clone occurred once. This chain links TRBV28 with TRBJ2-7, with TRBD1 identical over 12 bases. V was pared by 6 bases and J by 3 bases, with 6 bases of the junction left unmatched. The CDR3 spans 15 residues. CDR1 MDHEN and CDR2 SYDVKM come from the germline V gene. In DNA, the CDR3 is TGTGCCAGCAGCCCGGGACAGGGGGCCATCTACGAGCAGTACTTC. Its protein is CASSPGQGAIYEQYF. The full variable domain, with the rest looked up from reference TRBV28 and TRBJ2-7, is DVKVTQSSRYLVKRTGEKVFLECVQDMDHENMFWYRQDPGLGLRLIYFSYDVKMKEKGDIPEGYSVSREKKERFSLILESASTNQTSMYLCASSPGQGAIYEQYFGPGTRLTVT.

The rearrangement links TRBV18 to TRBJ2-7; TRBD1 agrees at 10 bases. Per the germline V gene, CDR1 is KGHSH and CDR2 is LQKENI. The CDR3 extends over 15 amino acids. V lost 6 bases to trimming and J lost 6 bases; unmatched junction nucleotides: 11. The CDR3 loop is CASSRDRGHPSEQYF. DNA for the CDR3: TGTGCCAGCTCCCGGGACAGGGGACATCCATCCGAGCAGTACTTC.

V usage is TRBV6-1 and J usage is TRBJ2-7; the match to TRBD2 covers 10 bases. Germline CDR1 MNHNS, CDR2 SASEGT. V shed 4 bases and J 0 bases; nucleotides not matched to a gene: 9. CDR3 length: 17 amino acids. Here the CDR3 DNA reads TGTGCCAGCAGTGCAACCATAGCGGGGGGCTCCTCCTACGAGCAGTACTTC. Translation: CASSATIAGGSSYEQYF.

This clone showed up just once. This chain uses TRBV28 with TRBJ1-5, with TRBD1 as a possible D gene (6 bases). The CDR3 is 15 amino acids. The germline V and J ends were trimmed by 5 bases and 4 bases, with 15 bases remaining between them. Per germline, CDR1 MDHEN and CDR2 SYDVKM. The CDR3 is CASSQNRALNQPQHF. CDR3 nucleotides: TGTGCCAGCAGTCAAAACAGGGCCCTGAATCAGCCCCAGCATTTT.

This rearrangement joins TRBV30 to TRBJ1-1, with D perhaps matching TRBD1 (6 bases). Germline V gene data show CDR1 as GTSNPN and CDR2 as SVGIG (reference sequence). CDR3 length: 13 amino acids. The ends were cut back, 3 bases at V and 2 bases at J, with 10 bases in the middle. CDR3 in DNA: TGTGCCTGGAGGGCGGACAGAAACACTGAAGCTTTCTTT. This codes for CAWRADRNTEAFF.

The chain recombines TRBV28 with TRBJ2-5; unclear D gene. Germline V CDR1 and CDR2: MDHEN, SYDVKM. The CDR3 extends over 13 amino acids. Trimming took 3 bases from V and 0 from J, leaving 5 bases between them. In DNA form, the CDR3 reads TGTGCCAGCAGTTTGCAGTACCAAGAGACCCAGTACTTC. Translating gives CASSLQYQETQYF.

This sequence joins TRBV19 and TRBJ2-3; 8 positions match TRBD1. Germline assignment: CDR1 LNHDA and CDR2 SQIVND (reference sequence). Germline trimming cut 6 bases from V and 1 base from J; bases unmatched to any gene: 9. This CDR3 has 16 amino acids. The CDR3 loop reads CASSTGTGIGTDTQYF. The CDR3 nucleotides read TGTGCCAGTAGCACCGGGACAGGTATCGGCACAGATACGCAGTATTTT. Drawing the rest from reference TRBV19 and TRBJ2-3, the complete variable domain is DGGITQSPKYLFRKEGQNVTLSCEQNLNHDAMYWYRQDPGQGLRLIYYSQIVNDFQKGDIAEGYSVSREKKESFPLTVTSAQKNPTAFYLCASSTGTGIGTDTQYFGPGTRLTVL.

This sequence joins TRBV14 and TRBJ1-2; the match to TRBD1 covers 8 bases. Germline CDR1 and CDR2: SGHDN and FVKESK. This CDR3 spans 14 amino acids. Unmatched junction bases numbered 8, after V lost 4 bases and J lost 7 bases. The CDR3 nucleotides read TGTGCCAGCAGCCTTGCAGGGGGCGAGGGTGGCTACACCTTC. Residues: CASSLAGGEGGYTF.

This chain uses TRBV29-1 with TRBJ1-4, with 10 bases that match TRBD1. The CDR3 loop spans 13 amino acids. The germline gives CDR1 SQVTM, CDR2 ANQGSEA. V trimming: 1 base; J trimming: 8 bases; junction bases outside the gene matches: 1. The CDR3 loop reads CSVEGDRGEKLFF. The CDR3 DNA follows: TGCAGCGTTGAAGGGGACAGGGGAGAAAAACTGTTTTTT.

This clone was counted a single time. CDR3 sequence (DNA): TGCGCCAGCAGCTTAGACAGCTCCTACAATGAGCAGTTCTTC. Encoded protein: CASSLDSSYNEQFF. This rearrangement joins TRBV5-1 to TRBJ2-1; D is perhaps TRBD1 (5 bases). Germline assignment: CDR1 SGHRS and CDR2 YFSETQ. The CDR3 contains 14 residues. Trimming pared 2 bases from V and 0 bases from J, leaving 6 bases between.

This chain uses TRBV29-1 with TRBJ2-7; perhaps TRBD1 as D (6 bases). The V gene's germline CDR1 is SQVTM and CDR2 ANQGSEA. The CDR3 has 12 amino acids. With 4 bases removed from V and 4 bases from J, the gap between germline ends came to 11 bases. The CDR3 sequence is CSVAEGTYEQYF. CDR3 in DNA: TGCAGCGTTGCCGAAGGGACATACGAGCAGTACTTC.

The V gene is TRBV7-3, the J gene TRBJ2-7; 8 nucleotides agree with TRBD1. The CDR3 loop spans 19 amino acids. V shed 0 bases, J shed 1 base, and the junction held 14 bases outside the gene matches. The V gene's germline CDR1 is SGHTA and CDR2 FQGTGA. The CDR3 spells CASSLTGAFGTGVSYEQYF. The CDR3 DNA reads TGTGCCAGCAGCTTAACGGGGGCCTTCGGGACAGGAGTATCCTACGAGCAGTACTTC.

CDR3 region: CASSLSTAYEQYF. CDR3 nucleotides: TGTGCCAGCAGTTTATCTACGGCCTACGAGCAGTACTTC. The gene calls are TRBV27 and TRBJ2-7; no clear D. This CDR3 spans 13 amino acids. The germline V gene has CDR1 MNHEY and CDR2 SMNVEV (reference sequence). Trimming cost V 0 bases and J 2 bases, with 5 bases left between them.

This clone turned up a few times. This chain links TRBV2 with TRBJ2-3; 10 bases agree with TRBD1. Trimming at V came to 6 bases and at J to 9 bases, leaving 9 bases not matched to a gene. The CDR3 spans 14 residues. The germline V gene has CDR1 SNHLY and CDR2 FYNNEI. The CDR3 bases are TGTGCCAGCAGAGGGGACAGGGGAGTGGGGACGCAGTATTTT. Translated: CASRGDRGVGTQYF. Using reference TRBV2 and TRBJ2-3 for the parts outside the CDR3, the full variable domain is EPEVTQTPSHQVTQMGQEVILRCVPISNHLYFYWYRQILGQKVEFLVSFYNNEISEKSEIFDDQFSVERPDGSNFTLKIRSTKLEDSAMYFCASRGDRGVGTQYFGPGTRLTVL.

This chain connects TRBV18 to TRBJ2-7; D perhaps matches TRBD2 (6 bases). Germline CDR1 and CDR2: KGHSH and LQKENI. This CDR3 has 15 residues. V gave up 2 bases and J gave up 7 bases, with 18 bases separating them. The CDR3 loop is CASSPGGDPLGEQYF. The CDR3 DNA reads TGTGCCAGCTCACCAGGCGGGGACCCACTCGGGGAGCAGTACTTC.

The genes are TRBV9 and TRBJ1-1; D gene ambiguous. Trimming removed 0 bases from V and 4 bases from J, with 13 bases in between. The CDR3 is 15 amino acids. The V gene's germline CDR1 is SGDLS and CDR2 YYNGEE. CDR3 sequence reads: CASSVALGDITEAFF. In DNA form, the CDR3 reads TGTGCCAGCAGCGTAGCCCTCGGGGATATCACTGAAGCTTTCTTT.

The V gene is TRBV14, the J gene TRBJ2-6; tentative D call: TRBD2 (5 bases). Germline V gene lookup returns CDR1 SGHDN and CDR2 FVKESK. CDR3 length: 17 amino acids. Trimming removed 4 bases from V and 0 bases from J, with 13 bases in between. The CDR3 is CASSLRSGFSGANVLTF. The CDR3 nucleotides read TGTGCCAGCAGCCTCCGGTCGGGGTTCTCTGGGGCCAACGTCCTGACTTTC.

This sequence joins TRBV28 and TRBJ1-1, with D perhaps matching TRBD1 (5 bases). The CDR3 has 15 amino acids. Per the germline V gene, CDR1 is MDHEN and CDR2 is SYDVKM. The V and J ends lost 5 bases and 3 bases respectively, with 16 bases between them. The CDR3 spells CASSPAAAGDTEAFF. The CDR3 DNA reads as TGTGCCAGCAGTCCCGCGGCGGCGGGGGACACTGAAGCTTTCTTT.

The V and J genes are TRBV30 and TRBJ1-4, with D hard to call. The CDR3 is 15 amino acids. V was cut by 3 bases and J by 2 bases, with 13 bases left in between. Germline V gene data show CDR1 as GTSNPN and CDR2 as SVGIG (reference sequence). CDR3 loop: CAWSGGRVTNEKLFF. The CDR3 DNA is TGTGCCTGGAGCGGCGGAAGAGTCACTAATGAAAAACTGTTTTTT.

The V call is TRBV6-5, the J call TRBJ1-4; maybe TRBD1 (6 bases). The CDR3 is 15 amino acids. V was pared by 0 bases and J by 3 bases, with 8 bases between. Germline CDR1 and CDR2: MNHEY and SVGAGI. The CDR3, as DNA: TGTGCCAGCAGTTACTCGACAGGTTCTAATGAAAAACTGTTTTTT. Translating gives CASSYSTGSNEKLFF.

V gene TRBV15 combines with J gene TRBJ2-1; TRBD2 agrees at 10 bases. Looked up from germline, CDR1 is LNHNV and CDR2 is YYDKDF (reference sequence). The CDR3 runs to 17 residues. The J segment lost 7 bases and the V segment lost 8 bases, leaving 17 bases of the junction unmatched. The CDR3 DNA reads TGTGCCACCTCTTCGCGAGGGCTAGCGGGGGCGTGGAATGAGCAGTTCTTC. Translation: CATSSRGLAGAWNEQFF.

This chain links TRBV7-7 with TRBJ2-5, with 8 bases fitting TRBD1. Germline CDR1 is SSHAT and CDR2 is FNYEAQ (reference sequence). This CDR3 comprises 15 residues. V shed 5 bases and J 5 bases; nucleotides not matched to a gene: 10. The CDR3 coding sequence is TGTGCCAGCAGCACTAATGACAGGGGATCGGAGACCCAGTACTTC. Translated: CASSTNDRGSETQYF.